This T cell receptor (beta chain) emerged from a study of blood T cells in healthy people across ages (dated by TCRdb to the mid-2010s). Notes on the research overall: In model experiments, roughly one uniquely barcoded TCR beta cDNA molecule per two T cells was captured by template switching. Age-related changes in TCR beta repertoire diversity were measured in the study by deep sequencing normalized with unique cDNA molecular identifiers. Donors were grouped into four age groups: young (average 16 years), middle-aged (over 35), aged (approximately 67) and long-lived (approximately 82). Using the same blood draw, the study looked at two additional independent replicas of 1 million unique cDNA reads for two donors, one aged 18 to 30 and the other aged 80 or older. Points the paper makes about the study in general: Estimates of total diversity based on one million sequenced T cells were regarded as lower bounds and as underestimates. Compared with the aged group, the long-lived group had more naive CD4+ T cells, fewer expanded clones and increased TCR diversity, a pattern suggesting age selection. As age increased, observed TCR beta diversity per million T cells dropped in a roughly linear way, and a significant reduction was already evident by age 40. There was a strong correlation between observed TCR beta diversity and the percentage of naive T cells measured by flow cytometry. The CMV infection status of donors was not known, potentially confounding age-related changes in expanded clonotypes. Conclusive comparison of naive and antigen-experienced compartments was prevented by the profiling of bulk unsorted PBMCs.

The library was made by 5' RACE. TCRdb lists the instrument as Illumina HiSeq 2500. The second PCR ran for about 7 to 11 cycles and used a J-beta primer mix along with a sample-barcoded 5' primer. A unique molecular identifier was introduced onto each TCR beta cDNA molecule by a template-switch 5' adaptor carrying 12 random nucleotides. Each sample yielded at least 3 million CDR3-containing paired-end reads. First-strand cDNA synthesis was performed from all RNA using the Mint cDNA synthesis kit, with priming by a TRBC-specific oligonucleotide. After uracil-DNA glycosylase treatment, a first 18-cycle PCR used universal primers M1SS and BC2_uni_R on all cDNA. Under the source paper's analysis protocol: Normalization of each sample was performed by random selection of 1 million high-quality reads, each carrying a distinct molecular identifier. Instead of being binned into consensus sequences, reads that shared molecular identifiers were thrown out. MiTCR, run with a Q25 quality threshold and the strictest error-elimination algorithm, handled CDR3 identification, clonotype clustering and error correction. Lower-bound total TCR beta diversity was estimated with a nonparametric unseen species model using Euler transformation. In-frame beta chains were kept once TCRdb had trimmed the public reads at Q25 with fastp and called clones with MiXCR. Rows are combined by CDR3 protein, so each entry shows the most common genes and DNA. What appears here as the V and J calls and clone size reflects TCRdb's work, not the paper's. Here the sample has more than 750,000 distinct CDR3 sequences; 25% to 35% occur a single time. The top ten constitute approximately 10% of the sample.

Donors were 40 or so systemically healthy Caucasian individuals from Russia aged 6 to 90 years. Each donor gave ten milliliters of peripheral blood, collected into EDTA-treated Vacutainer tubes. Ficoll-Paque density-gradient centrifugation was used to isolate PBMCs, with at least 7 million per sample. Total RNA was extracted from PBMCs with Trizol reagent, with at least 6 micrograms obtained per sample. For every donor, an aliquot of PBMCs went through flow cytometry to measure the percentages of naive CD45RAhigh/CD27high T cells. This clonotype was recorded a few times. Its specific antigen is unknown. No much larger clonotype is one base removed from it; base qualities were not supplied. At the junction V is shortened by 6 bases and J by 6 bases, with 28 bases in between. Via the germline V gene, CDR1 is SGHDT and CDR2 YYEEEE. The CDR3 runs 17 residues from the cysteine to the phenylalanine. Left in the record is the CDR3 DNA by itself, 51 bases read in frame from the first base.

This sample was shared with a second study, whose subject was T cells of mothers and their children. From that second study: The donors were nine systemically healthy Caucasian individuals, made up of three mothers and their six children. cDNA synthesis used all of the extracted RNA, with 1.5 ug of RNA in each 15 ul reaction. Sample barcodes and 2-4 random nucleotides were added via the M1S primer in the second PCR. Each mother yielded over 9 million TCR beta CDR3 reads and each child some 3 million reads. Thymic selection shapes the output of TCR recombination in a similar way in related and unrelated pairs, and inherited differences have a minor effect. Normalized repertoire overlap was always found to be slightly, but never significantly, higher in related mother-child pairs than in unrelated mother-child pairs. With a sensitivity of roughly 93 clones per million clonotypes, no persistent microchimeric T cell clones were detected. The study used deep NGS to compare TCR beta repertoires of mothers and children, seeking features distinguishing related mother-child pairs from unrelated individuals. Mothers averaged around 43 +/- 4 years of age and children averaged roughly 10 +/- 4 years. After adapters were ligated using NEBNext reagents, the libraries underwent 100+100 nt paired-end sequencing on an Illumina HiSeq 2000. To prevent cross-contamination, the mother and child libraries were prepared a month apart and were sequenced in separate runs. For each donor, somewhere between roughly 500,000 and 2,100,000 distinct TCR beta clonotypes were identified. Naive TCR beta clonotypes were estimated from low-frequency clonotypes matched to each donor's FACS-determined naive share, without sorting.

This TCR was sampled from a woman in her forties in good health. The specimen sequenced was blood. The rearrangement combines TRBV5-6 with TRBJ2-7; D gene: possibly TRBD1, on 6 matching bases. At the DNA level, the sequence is TGTGCCAGCACCGCAGGGGTGGAGGAGACACTCGACTGCGAGCAGTACTTC. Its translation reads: CASTAGVEETLDCEQYF.